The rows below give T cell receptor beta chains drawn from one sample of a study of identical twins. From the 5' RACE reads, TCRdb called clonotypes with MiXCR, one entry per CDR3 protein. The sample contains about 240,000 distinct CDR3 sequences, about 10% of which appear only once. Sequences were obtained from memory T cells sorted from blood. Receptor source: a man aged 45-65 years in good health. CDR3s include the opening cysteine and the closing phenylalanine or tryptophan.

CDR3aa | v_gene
CSVETTGPETQYF | TRBV29-1
CASSAGGLDRGIWRRTEAFF | TRBV12-3/TRBV12-4
CASSLEAGAGTGELFF | TRBV5-5
CSVEDRGVLNTEAFF | TRBV29-1
CASSPVGGQGNYGYTF | TRBV3-1
CASSSWRGSSYNEQFF | TRBV12-3/TRBV12-4
CSARNGIYEQYF | TRBV20-1
CAISESDARSTGELFF | TRBV10-3
CASSLAKPANEQYF | TRBV5-1
CSVGAGGGANVLTF | TRBV29-1
CASSPRTEGSMNTEAFF | TRBV18
CASSSRRNEKLFF | TRBV7-8
CASSPGQGTYEQYF | TRBV4-2
CASSLSPMGGNEQFF | TRBV7-3
CSARSGGDYGYTF | TRBV20-1
CSAEGGTGASTDTQYF | TRBV20-1
CATSAPERGAHNNEQFF | TRBV24-1
CASRGTGTGPSDTQYF | TRBV6-1
CASSVGSGYGGMTNEQYF | TRBV9
CASSYRGPGNEQFF | TRBV6-5
CSAAGSWDTQYF | TRBV20-1
CASSPFAGGLNEQFF | TRBV18
CASSALAGGPDEQFF | TRBV7-6
CSVEGGTSGRGNQETQYF | TRBV29-1
CASSSPGPTYEQYF | TRBV5-1
CASSLGMYQETQYF | TRBV5-1
CASSEIVRGEAFF | TRBV25-1
CASSLALSGRSYEQYF | TRBV12-3/TRBV12-4
CASSYGGRGEGETQYF | TRBV6-5
CASSVNRGPGNEQFF | TRBV7-8
CASSEARTYEQYF | TRBV6-1
CSAEVAYEQYF | TRBV20-1
CAGSRAGANVLTF | TRBV28
CASSRTGFLYNEQFF | TRBV6-2/TRBV6-3
CATSREGRELTRDTQYF | TRBV15
CSAKGLEYGYTF | TRBV20-1
CASSRGGVYGYTF | TRBV6-1
CSARDSGFSYNEQFF | TRBV20-1
CASSLGSGSHGYTF | TRBV5-1
CASSYRAASTDTQYF | TRBV6-5
CASSPRQGGWGYTF | TRBV9
CASRPGHLKFQETQYF | TRBV6-2/TRBV6-3
CASSVQGRRLETQYF | TRBV28
CASSLSGGSNQPQHF | TRBV5-1
CASSRELMGHSNTEAFF | TRBV5-1
CASSYATGEEEKLFF | TRBV6-5